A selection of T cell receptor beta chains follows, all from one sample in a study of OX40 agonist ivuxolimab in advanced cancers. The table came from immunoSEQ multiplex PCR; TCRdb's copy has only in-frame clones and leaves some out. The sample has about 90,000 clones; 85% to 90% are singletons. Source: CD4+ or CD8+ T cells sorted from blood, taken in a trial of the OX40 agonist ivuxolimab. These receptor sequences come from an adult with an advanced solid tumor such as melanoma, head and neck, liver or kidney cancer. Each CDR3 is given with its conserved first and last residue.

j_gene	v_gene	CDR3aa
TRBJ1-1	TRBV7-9	CASSLKTDEAFF
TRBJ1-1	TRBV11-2	CASSLVRGMAFF
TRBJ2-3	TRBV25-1	CASSGLAGGTTDTQYF
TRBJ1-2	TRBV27	CASSSLYGYTF
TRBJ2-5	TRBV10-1	CASSRTSGTETQYF
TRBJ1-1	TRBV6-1	CASSEVAGGTEAFF
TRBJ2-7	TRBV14	CASSQNYEQYF
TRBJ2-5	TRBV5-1	CASSLAGGTQETQYF
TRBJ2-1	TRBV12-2	CASRPHLVSGEHYNEQFF
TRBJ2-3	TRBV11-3	CASSPFSGSSTDTQYF
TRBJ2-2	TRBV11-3	CASSLWDRRNTGELFF
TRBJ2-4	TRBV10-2	CARISFVAKNIQYF
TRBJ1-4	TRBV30	CAWSPDRETNEKLFF
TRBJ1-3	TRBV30	CAWRAGGASGNTIYF
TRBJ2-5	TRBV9	CASSVEDIEETQYF
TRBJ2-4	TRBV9	CASSVVLAGKNIQYF
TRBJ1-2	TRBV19	CASSLGTVYGYTF
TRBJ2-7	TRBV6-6	CASTSSRSSYEQYF
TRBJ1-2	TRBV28	CASSLFPGQGLVFYGYTF
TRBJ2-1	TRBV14	CASSLQDYNEQFF
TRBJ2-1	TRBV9	CASSEGVAGTVYNEQFF
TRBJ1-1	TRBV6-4	CASSDGEGQLLSEAFF
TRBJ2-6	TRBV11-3	CASSERGSGANVLTF
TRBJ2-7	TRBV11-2	CASSLATGLAASSYEQYF
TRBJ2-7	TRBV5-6	CASSAGALYEQYF
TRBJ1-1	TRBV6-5	CASSLGGEAFF
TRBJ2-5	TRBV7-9	CASSLDVGDRGTQYF
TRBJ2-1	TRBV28	CASIPSPGTSGSSYNEQFF
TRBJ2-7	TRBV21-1	CASSKILRDRGRSYSYEQYF
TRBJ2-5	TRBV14	CASSQDALRVGAQYF
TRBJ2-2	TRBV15	CATSNRHAGELFF
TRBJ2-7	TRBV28	CASRPHAYEQYF
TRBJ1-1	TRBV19	CASSMKVETEAFF
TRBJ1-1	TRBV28	CAIGGNLNTEAFF
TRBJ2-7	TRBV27	CASSRDSAYEQYF
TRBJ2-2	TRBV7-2	CASSLTSTGELFF
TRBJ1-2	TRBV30	CAWSEGGLATF
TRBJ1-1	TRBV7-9	CASSPAGDTEAFF
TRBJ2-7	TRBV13	CASSLGTGLYEQYF
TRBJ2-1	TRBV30	CAWSVPRSSYNEQFF
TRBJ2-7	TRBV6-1	CASSATLAGNGEQYF
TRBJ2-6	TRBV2	CASRSLPSGANVLTF
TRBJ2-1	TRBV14	CASSHYLTGLAGLVEYNEQFF
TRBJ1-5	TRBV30	CAWSPQYNQPQHF
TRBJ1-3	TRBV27	CASSLFPFSGNTIYF
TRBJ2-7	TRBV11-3	CASSLVPFYEQYF